Listed below are T cell receptor beta chains from one sample, sequenced in a study of cytomegalovirus exposure and HLA in healthy donors. TCRdb's table, derived via immunoSEQ multiplex PCR, lists solely in-frame clones and lacks some. The sample has over 85,000 clones; about 69% are singletons. The sequencing input was PBMCs. Receptors originate from a human donor in good health. CDR3s include the opening cysteine and the closing phenylalanine or tryptophan. The order of the fields is J gene, V gene, D gene, clone size, CDR3 DNA, CDR3 protein. D genes are given only for firm matches. Clone size is not always given. Where it is, it says once, few, many or a class for expanded clones.

J gene: TRBJ2-5
V gene: TRBV29-1
D gene: TRBD1
clone size: -
CDR3 DNA: TGCAGCGTTCAGAAAGGGACAGGGGGCGCGGAGACCCAGTACTTC
CDR3 protein: CSVQKGTGGAETQYF

J gene: TRBJ2-7
V gene: TRBV6-1
D gene: TRBD2
clone size: -
CDR3 DNA: TGTGCCAGCAGTGAAGGTAATTTCGGCGGGAGATTTGGCTACGAGCAGTACTTC
CDR3 protein: CASSEGNFGGRFGYEQYF

J gene: TRBJ2-3
V gene: TRBV5-1
D gene: -
clone size: -
CDR3 DNA: TGCGCCAGCAGCTTGGAGGTGACAGGTTGGATGACAGATACGCAGTATTTT
CDR3 protein: CASSLEVTGWMTDTQYF

J gene: TRBJ2-5
V gene: TRBV15
D gene: -
clone size: -
CDR3 DNA: TGTGCCACCAGCAGAGATTGGGCTAAACAAGAGACCCAGTACTTC
CDR3 protein: CATSRDWAKQETQYF

J gene: TRBJ2-7
V gene: TRBV6-1
D gene: TRBD1
clone size: -
CDR3 DNA: TGTGCCAGCAGGCACGAAACCGGGACAGGGACCGAGCAGTACTTC
CDR3 protein: CASRHETGTGTEQYF

J gene: TRBJ1-3
V gene: TRBV5-1
D gene: TRBD1
clone size: -
CDR3 DNA: TGCGCCAGCAGCCAGGGGGCCGCTGGAAACACCATATATTTT
CDR3 protein: CASSQGAAGNTIYF

J gene: TRBJ2-1
V gene: TRBV11-1
D gene: TRBD1
clone size: -
CDR3 DNA: TGTGCCAGCAGCCCCCGGGACAGGGTCCCCAATGAGCAGTTCTTC
CDR3 protein: CASSPRDRVPNEQFF

J gene: TRBJ1-5
V gene: TRBV18
D gene: TRBD1
clone size: -
CDR3 DNA: TGTGCCAGCTCACGACAGGGAGGACAGCCCCAGCATTTT
CDR3 protein: CASSRQGGQPQHF

J gene: TRBJ2-7
V gene: TRBV11-2
D gene: -
clone size: -
CDR3 DNA: TGTGCCAGCAGCTTAGGTGTCAGGCCCTACGAGCAGTACTTC
CDR3 protein: CASSLGVRPYEQYF

J gene: TRBJ2-7
V gene: TRBV29-1
D gene: TRBD2
clone size: -
CDR3 DNA: TGCAGCGTTGAAGAGGGAGGGTCGGCCTACGAGCAGTACTTC
CDR3 protein: CSVEEGGSAYEQYF

J gene: TRBJ2-1
V gene: TRBV2
D gene: -
clone size: -
CDR3 DNA: TGTGCCAGCCGAGAGGACTTAAGGGACAATGAGCAGTTCTTC
CDR3 protein: CASREDLRDNEQFF

J gene: TRBJ2-7
V gene: TRBV11-2
D gene: -
clone size: -
CDR3 DNA: TGTGCCAGCAGCTTAAGCCCGGAGAGGTACGAGCAGTACTTC
CDR3 protein: CASSLSPERYEQYF

J gene: TRBJ1-3
V gene: TRBV5-1
D gene: TRBD1
clone size: -
CDR3 DNA: TGCGCCAGCAGCCGGGCGATTGGCAGGGAGGACAGGATATATTTT
CDR3 protein: CASSRAIGREDRIYF

J gene: TRBJ2-1
V gene: TRBV4-2
D gene: TRBD2
clone size: -
CDR3 DNA: TGTGCCAGCAGCCAAAGAAGACTAGCGGGAGGAAAAGACAATGAGCAGTTCTTC
CDR3 protein: CASSQRRLAGGKDNEQFF

J gene: TRBJ2-7
V gene: TRBV9
D gene: TRBD2
clone size: -
CDR3 DNA: TGTGCCAGCAGCGTAGAGTCCGGCGGGAGTGGTGTGTACGAGCAGTACTTC
CDR3 protein: CASSVESGGSGVYEQYF

J gene: TRBJ1-2
V gene: TRBV19
D gene: -
clone size: -
CDR3 DNA: TGTGCCAGTAACCCGGCCCGGGGAGGCTACACCTTC
CDR3 protein: CASNPARGGYTF

J gene: TRBJ2-1
V gene: TRBV7-9
D gene: -
clone size: -
CDR3 DNA: TGTGCCAGCAGCTTAAATCCCCGGGACTCCGGGCATGAGCAGTTCTTC
CDR3 protein: CASSLNPRDSGHEQFF

J gene: TRBJ2-3
V gene: TRBV5-4
D gene: -
clone size: -
CDR3 DNA: TGTGCCAGCAGCCGCTTGGGGGCACGGGGTACAGATACGCAGTATTTT
CDR3 protein: CASSRLGARGTDTQYF

J gene: TRBJ1-1
V gene: TRBV6-1
D gene: TRBD1
clone size: -
CDR3 DNA: TGTGCCAGCAGCCAATACAGGGGGGCCTCTGAAGCTTTCTTT
CDR3 protein: CASSQYRGASEAFF

J gene: TRBJ2-7
V gene: TRBV19
D gene: TRBD1
clone size: -
CDR3 DNA: TGTGCCAGTAGTATAACACATACCGGGACAGGGGGTAACGAGCAGTACTTC
CDR3 protein: CASSITHTGTGGNEQYF

J gene: TRBJ2-7
V gene: TRBV4-1
D gene: TRBD1
clone size: -
CDR3 DNA: TGCGCCAGCAGCCACTCGGGGACAGGGTCCTACGAGCAGTACTTC
CDR3 protein: CASSHSGTGSYEQYF

J gene: TRBJ2-5
V gene: TRBV29-1
D gene: TRBD2
clone size: few
CDR3 DNA: TGCAGCGTTGAAGGACCGGGAGGAGTGGAGACCCAGTACTTC
CDR3 protein: CSVEGPGGVETQYF

J gene: TRBJ1-1
V gene: TRBV7-6
D gene: -
clone size: few
CDR3 DNA: TGTGCCAGCAGCTTTCTTGTCGGGTTAGCCACTGAAGCTTTCTTT
CDR3 protein: CASSFLVGLATEAFF

J gene: TRBJ2-7
V gene: TRBV2
D gene: -
clone size: -
CDR3 DNA: TGTGCCAGCATAACAGAATACTACGAGCAGTACTTC
CDR3 protein: CASITEYYEQYF

J gene: TRBJ1-4
V gene: TRBV5-6
D gene: -
clone size: few
CDR3 DNA: TGTGCCAGCAGCTTGGTCGACCCGCGACAGCCTAATGAAAAACTGTTTTTT
CDR3 protein: CASSLVDPRQPNEKLFF

J gene: TRBJ1-5
V gene: TRBV19
D gene: -
clone size: -
CDR3 DNA: TGTGCCAGTAGCTGGGGGGGAACCAATCAGCCCCAGCATTTT
CDR3 protein: CASSWGGTNQPQHF

J gene: TRBJ1-1
V gene: TRBV28
D gene: TRBD1
clone size: -
CDR3 DNA: TGTGCCAGCAGACCCGGACAGGGGGCGGGGAACACTGAAGCTTTCTTT
CDR3 protein: CASRPGQGAGNTEAFF